The rows below give T cell receptor beta chains drawn from one sample of a study of regulatory T cells in long-lasting Graves disease. TCRdb re-called the multiplex PCR reads with MiXCR, one entry per CDR3 protein. This sample has fewer than 450,000 distinct CDR3 sequences, with roughly 20% found just once. This specimen was peripheral blood mononuclear cells (PBMCs), taken when the disease was refractory, from a patient treated with antithyroid drugs. Receptors were obtained from a female donor with Graves disease. CDR3s include the opening cysteine and the closing phenylalanine or tryptophan. D genes are given only for firm matches. Size is omitted from some rows. Given values are once, few, many or a class for expanded clones.

>TRBJ2-7|TRBV10-3|few|-
CAISGSSTYEQYF
TGTGCCATCAGTGGTTCTAGCACATACGAGCAGTACTTC
>TRBJ2-5|TRBV29-1|-|TRBD2
CSLSSGSSPETQYF
TGCAGCCTTAGTAGCGGGAGTAGTCCCGAGACCCAGTACTTC
>TRBJ1-5|TRBV6-1|few|-
CASRPQGLNQPQHF
TGTGCCAGCAGGCCCCAGGGACTCAATCAGCCCCAGCATTTT
>TRBJ1-5|TRBV4-3|-|TRBD1
CASSLRTGDQPQHF
TGCGCCAGCAGCCTTCGGACAGGCGACCAACCCCAGCATTTT
>TRBJ1-5|TRBV2|many|-
CASSDLRGTGPQHF
TGTGCCAGCAGTGACCTCCGGGGGACGGGGCCCCAGCATTTT
>TRBJ2-2|TRBV14|few|-
CASSQLGLTGELFF
TGTGCCAGCAGCCAACTAGGGCTCACCGGGGAGCTGTTTTTT
>TRBJ2-7|TRBV5-6|few|-
CASRRLSGYEQYF
TGTGCCAGCAGACGGTTGAGTGGCTACGAGCAGTACTTC
>TRBJ1-1|TRBV7-9|few|-
CASSGPMNTEAFF
TGTGCCAGCAGCGGCCCGATGAACACTGAAGCTTTCTTT
>TRBJ1-2|TRBV5-4|-|-
CASRAALMGSDYGYTF
TGTGCCAGCAGAGCCGCCCTAATGGGTTCCGACTATGGCTACACCTTC
>TRBJ2-7|TRBV27|many|TRBD2
CASSSQLAGAYEQYF
TGTGCCAGCAGTTCCCAACTAGCGGGGGCCTACGAGCAGTACTTC
>TRBJ1-2|TRBV20-1|few|-
CSALNPGTLGYTF
TGCAGTGCCTTAAACCCTGGGACTTTGGGCTACACCTTC
>TRBJ2-2|TRBV5-4|-|-
CASSFPPPGELFF
TGTGCCAGCAGCTTCCCTCCCCCCGGGGAGCTGTTTTTT
>TRBJ2-5|TRBV15|many|TRBD2
CATSRELAGGPTLGRETQYF
TGTGCCACCAGCAGAGAACTAGCGGGAGGGCCCACCCTGGGTAGAGAGACCCAGTACTTC
>TRBJ1-1|TRBV2|many|-
CASTRRLTLANTEAFF
TGTGCCAGCACCCGGCGTTTAACCTTAGCAAACACTGAAGCTTTCTTT
>TRBJ2-5|TRBV7-3|few|-
CASSLTSGEEETQYF
TGTGCCAGCAGCTTAACGTCAGGGGAAGAAGAGACCCAGTACTTC
>TRBJ2-1|TRBV24-1|few|TRBD2
CATSEMRTSGIGNEQFF
TGTGCCACCAGTGAAATGCGGACTAGCGGGATCGGTAATGAGCAGTTCTTC
>TRBJ2-1|TRBV7-2|once|-
CASSLLVVRDEQFF
TGTGCCAGCAGCTTACTGGTGGTTCGCGATGAGCAGTTCTTC
>TRBJ1-2|TRBV28|many|TRBD1
CASSFPGQFGGYTF
TGTGCCAGCAGTTTCCCGGGACAGTTCGGCGGCTACACCTTC
>TRBJ1-6|TRBV27|few|-
CASSLVPSNSPLHF
TGTGCCAGCAGTTTAGTTCCGTCGAATTCACCCCTCCACTTT
>TRBJ2-1|TRBV19|-|TRBD2
CASTGTGGSYNEQFF
TGTGCCAGTACGGGTACGGGAGGGTCCTACAATGAGCAGTTCTTC
>TRBJ2-7|TRBV28|many|-
CASSFGAPLDYEQYF
TGTGCCAGCAGTTTCGGGGCACCCCTCGACTACGAGCAGTACTTC
>TRBJ1-2|TRBV20-1|few|-
CSAREGQFYGYTF
TGCAGTGCTAGGGAGGGGCAGTTCTATGGCTACACCTTC
>TRBJ2-1|TRBV12-3/TRBV12-4|-|TRBD2
CASGAGLFENEQFF
TGTGCTAGCGGAGCGGGACTTTTTGAGAATGAGCAGTTCTTC
>TRBJ2-3|TRBV24-1|-|-
CATRGLSTDTQYF
TGTGCCACCAGGGGACTCAGCACAGATACGCAGTATTTT
>TRBJ1-1|TRBV2|many|-
CASSEIVSEAFF
TGTGCCAGCAGTGAAATAGTGAGTGAAGCTTTCTTT
>TRBJ2-7|TRBV27|-|-
CASSPLTREEQYF
TGTGCCAGCAGTCCACTAACCAGAGAAGAGCAGTACTTC
>TRBJ2-2|TRBV6-5|-|TRBD1
CASSLNRGRSTGELFF
TGTGCCAGCAGTTTAAACAGGGGGCGAAGCACCGGGGAGCTGTTTTTT
>TRBJ1-6|TRBV20-1|-|-
CSARDPSLDRSSYNSPLHF
TGCAGTGCTAGAGATCCGAGCCTAGACAGGAGCTCCTATAATTCACCCCTCCACTTT
>TRBJ2-5|TRBV28|many|-
CASSLRQGWETQYF
TGTGCCAGCAGTTTACGACAAGGGTGGGAGACCCAGTACTTC
>TRBJ2-7|TRBV7-8|few|TRBD1
CASSLGGQGQWIYEQYF
TGTGCCAGCAGCTTAGGAGGACAGGGCCAGTGGATATACGAGCAGTACTTC
>TRBJ2-5|TRBV6-4|many|TRBD2
CASSSGLAGGRETQYF
TGTGCCAGCAGTTCTGGACTAGCGGGAGGACGGGAGACCCAGTACTTC
>TRBJ2-1|TRBV6-2/TRBV6-3|-|-
CASSLGQTNEQFF
TGTGCCAGCAGCCTCGGACAGACCAATGAGCAGTTCTTC
>TRBJ2-4|TRBV7-9|many|TRBD2
CASSISGTSGSDPYF
TGTGCCAGCAGCATAAGCGGGACTAGCGGGAGCGATCCTTACTTC
>TRBJ2-7|TRBV10-3|many|TRBD1
CAISQQGTGVYEQYF
TGTGCCATCAGTCAACAAGGGACAGGAGTCTACGAGCAGTACTTC
>TRBJ2-7|TRBV3-1|-|-
CASSQDRDHEQYF
TGTGCCAGCAGCCAAGACAGAGACCACGAGCAGTACTTC
>TRBJ2-3|TRBV7-8|-|-
CASSLEVADTDTQYF
TGTGCCAGCAGCTTAGAAGTAGCGGACACAGATACGCAGTATTTT
>TRBJ2-7|TRBV9|-|-
CASSVGSGLTYEQYF
TGTGCCAGCAGCGTAGGTTCAGGGCTGACCTACGAGCAGTACTTC
>TRBJ1-6|TRBV6-5|many|-
CASSYAGENSPLHF
TGTGCCAGCAGTTACGCAGGGGAGAATTCACCCCTCCACTTT
>TRBJ2-7|TRBV5-1|-|-
CASSLATGLGYEQYF
TGCGCCAGCAGCTTGGCCACAGGGTTGGGCTACGAGCAGTACTTC
>TRBJ2-4|TRBV4-1|-|-
CASSQGGGVNIQYF
TGCGCCAGCAGCCAAGGGGGCGGGGTAAACATTCAGTACTTC
>TRBJ1-3|TRBV7-9|-|-
CASSLRTTPGNTIYF
TGTGCCAGCAGCTTACGGACCACACCTGGAAACACCATATATTTT
>TRBJ1-5|TRBV30|many|TRBD1
CAWTPGTGGNQPQHF
TGTGCCTGGACCCCTGGGACAGGGGGCAATCAGCCCCAGCATTTT
>TRBJ1-1|TRBV5-4|-|TRBD1
CASSSGPDRTLTEAFF
TGTGCCAGCAGCTCGGGCCCGGACAGGACCCTCACTGAAGCTTTCTTT
>TRBJ1-5|TRBV3-1|many|-
CASSQDLGQPQHF
TGTGCCAGCAGCCAAGATCTTGGTCAGCCCCAGCATTTT
>TRBJ2-7|TRBV9|few|TRBD1
CASSEGTEPYEQYF
TGTGCCAGCAGCGAGGGGACAGAGCCCTACGAGCAGTACTTC
>TRBJ2-7|TRBV11-2|few|TRBD1
CASSLAQGAIYEQYF
TGTGCCAGCAGCTTAGCCCAGGGGGCGATCTACGAGCAGTACTTC
>TRBJ2-3|TRBV2|few|TRBD2
CASTYSGRTDTQYF
TGTGCCAGCACCTACAGCGGGAGAACAGATACGCAGTATTTT
>TRBJ2-7|TRBV20-1|many|TRBD1
CSARDRVGSYEQYF
TGCAGTGCTAGGGACAGGGTAGGGTCCTACGAGCAGTACTTC
>TRBJ2-7|TRBV6-1|many|TRBD2
CASSPPIAGGYEQYF
TGTGCCAGCAGTCCACCCATAGCGGGTGGCTACGAGCAGTACTTC
>TRBJ2-5|TRBV20-1|many|-
CSAEPPGVGTQYF
TGCAGTGCCGAGCCCCCAGGGGTTGGGACCCAGTACTTC
>TRBJ2-6|TRBV6-2/TRBV6-3|few|-
CASSWGLVGANVLTF
TGTGCCAGCAGTTGGGGCCTGGTGGGGGCCAACGTCCTGACTTTC
>TRBJ1-5|TRBV2|many|-
CASSGQEYSNQPQHF
TGTGCCAGCAGTGGGCAGGAGTATAGCAATCAGCCCCAGCATTTT